This T cell receptor beta chain derives from a study of neoadjuvant nivolumab and ipilimumab in lung cancer. Study-level findings and limits: From pretherapy to surgery, tumor richness and clonality rose with dual therapy. Higher pretherapy blood TCR richness went with higher resected-tumor richness. TCR clonality did not significantly correlate with pathologic tumor regression. Resected tumors had greater TCR richness and clonality than uninvolved lung.

Clones were read by immunoSEQ multiplex PCR, and TCRdb kept only the in-frame ones, dropping some. The sample has roughly 18,000 clones, 79% seen once. V lost 2 bases and J lost 5, with 8 bases in between. The CDR3 has 13 residues. Looked up from germline, CDR1 is SGHDT and CDR2 is YYEEEE. This clone was seen only a few times. The antigen remains undetermined. Sequencing was performed on tumor tissue, taken after neoadjuvant nivolumab, alone or with ipilimumab, at or shortly before surgery. The V and J genes are TRBV5-6 and TRBJ1-5; D ambiguous. The source is an adult with non-small cell lung cancer. The CDR3 nucleotides are TGTGCCAGCAGCTTATTCAGAGATCAGCCCCAGCATTTT. As protein: CASSLFRDQPQHF.